The present T cell receptor beta chain was sequenced within a study of T cell responses to AZD1222 COVID-19 vaccine. Study results and limitations: Nearly half of the spike-specific TCRs reportedly recognize variant regions that carry no mutations.

Profiled with immunoSEQ multiplex PCR; TCRdb holds only in-frame clones, not every one. The sample includes around 70,000 clones, 85% of them seen just once. Looked up from germline, CDR1 is SGHRS and CDR2 is YFSETQ. This CDR3 is built from 17 residues. Between the trimmed V and J ends, which lost 0 bases and 2 bases, there was a span of 14 bases. Details on this clone: Its antigen is as yet unknown.

This clonotype was sampled from an adult in good health. Sequencing was performed on peripheral blood, taken on day 0 of AZD1222 vaccination. V usage is TRBV5-1 and J usage is TRBJ2-2, with a tentative D call TRBD1 (6 bases). As DNA, the CDR3 is TGCGCCAGCAGCTTGGCATCAGGGGCATTCAACACCGGGGAGCTGTTTTTT. Protein: CASSLASGAFNTGELFF.